A selection of T cell receptor beta chains follows, all from one sample in a study of cytomegalovirus exposure and HLA in healthy donors. Libraries were prepared by immunoSEQ multiplex PCR; TCRdb keeps only in-frame clonotypes and omits some of them. The sample has some 150,000 clones, roughly four fifths seen once. Sequenced input: PBMCs. The receptors stem from a man in his fifties in good health and CMV-seropositive. The CDR3 runs from the conserved cysteine through the conserved F or W. A D gene is named only where the DNA matches it firmly. Rows give clone size only sometimes, using once, few, many, or a class for an expanded clone.

d_call clone_size j_call v_call cdr3_nt cdr3_aa
. . TRBJ1-1 TRBV28 TGTGCCAGCAGTTCGGACAGAATGAACACTGAAGCTTTCTTT CASSSDRMNTEAFF
TRBD2 . TRBJ2-7 TRBV6-5 TGTGCCAGCGCAGGACTAGCGGCACTCTACGAGCAGTACTTC CASAGLAALYEQYF
. . TRBJ2-5 TRBV11-3 TGTGCCAGCAGCTCGGGTACCGTGTCCCCCCAAGAGACCCAGTACTTC CASSSGTVSPQETQYF
. . TRBJ2-7 TRBV5-6 TGTGCCAGCAGCTTTATCTCCTACGAGCAGTACTTC CASSFISYEQYF
. . TRBJ1-2 TRBV18 TGTGCCAGCTCACCTTTATCCGGGACAAGAGAATATGGCTACACCTTC CASSPLSGTREYGYTF
TRBD1 few TRBJ2-3 TRBV30 TGTGCCTGGAGTCGACAGGGGACCACAGATACGCAGTATTTT CAWSRQGTTDTQYF
TRBD1 . TRBJ1-4 TRBV7-2 TGTGCCAGCAGCTTGAGTGGGACAGGGAGTGAAAAACTGTTTTTT CASSLSGTGSEKLFF
TRBD1 . TRBJ1-4 TRBV28 TGTGCCAGCGGACAGGTTTTCGAAAAACTGTTTTTT CASGQVFEKLFF
TRBD1 . TRBJ2-7 TRBV5-1 TGCGCCAGCAGCTTCGACAGGGTTTCCTCCTACGAGCAGTACTTC CASSFDRVSSYEQYF
TRBD1 . TRBJ2-1 TRBV19 TGTGCCACTACCGACAGGGGGCAGAGCAATGAGCAGTTCTTC CATTDRGQSNEQFF
TRBD1 few TRBJ2-7 TRBV4-3 TGCGCCAGCAGCCTAGACAGGGGGCTCGGCGAGCAGTACTTC CASSLDRGLGEQYF
. . TRBJ2-2 TRBV5-1 TGCGCCACCTGGGGCGGGACCTCTCCCGGGGAGCTGTTTTTT CATWGGTSPGELFF
TRBD2 . TRBJ2-1 TRBV28 TGTGCCAGCAGTCCACGTGGACTAGCGACTTACAATGAGCAGTTCTTC CASSPRGLATYNEQFF
. . TRBJ2-2 TRBV19 TGTGCCAGTAGCATGGGGCCCGTGGGCGGCGGGGAGCTGTTTTTT CASSMGPVGGGELFF
TRBD1 . TRBJ2-7 TRBV6-5 TGTGCCAGCAGTTACAGGGGACAGGGTTTGGACGAGCAGTACTTC CASSYRGQGLDEQYF
. . TRBJ1-6 TRBV30 TGTGCCTGGAGTGGGGACATGGATCATTCACCCCTCCACTTT CAWSGDMDHSPLHF
TRBD1 . TRBJ2-6 TRBV4-3 TGCGCCAGCAGCCAAGATGGGACAGGGGGGGACTCTGGGGCCAACGTCCTGACTTTC CASSQDGTGGDSGANVLTF
. . TRBJ1-3 TRBV4-3 TGCGCCAGCAGCCAAGATACCCCCAGGAACTCTGGAAACACCATATATTTT CASSQDTPRNSGNTIYF
TRBD1 . TRBJ2-7 TRBV7-9 TGTGCCAGCACCCAACCCGGGACAGGTCGTTACGAGCAGTACTTC CASTQPGTGRYEQYF
. . TRBJ2-3 TRBV7-6 TGTGCCAGCAGCCGGTCTGGCGGGTTCACAGATACGCAGTATTTT CASSRSGGFTDTQYF
. . TRBJ2-6 TRBV5-4 TGTGCCAGCAGCCCACAAATAGACGGGTGGGGGGCCAACGTCCTGACTTTC CASSPQIDGWGANVLTF
TRBD2 . TRBJ2-1 TRBV19 TGTGCCAGTAACCCGAGCGGGAGGCGCAATGAGCAGTTCTTC CASNPSGRRNEQFF
. . TRBJ2-7 TRBV30 TGTGCCTGGGGCCCTTACTACGAGCAGTACTTC CAWGPYYEQYF
. once TRBJ2-2 TRBV4-3 TGCGCCAGCAGCCAAGAAGTACAGGGGAACACCGGGGAGCTGTTTTTT CASSQEVQGNTGELFF
TRBD1 . TRBJ1-1 TRBV9 TGTGCCAGCAGCCTAAGTATCACAGGGGGAAATACAAATGAAGCTTTCTTT CASSLSITGGNTNEAFF
TRBD1 . TRBJ2-6 TRBV28 TGTGCCAGCAGTTTGGGCGACAGGGGTCTATCCGTCCTGACTTTC CASSLGDRGLSVLTF
TRBD1 many TRBJ2-7 TRBV13 TGTGCCAGCAGCGCTACGGACAGGGGAGGGAAGCAGTACTTC CASSATDRGGKQYF
TRBD1 . TRBJ2-7 TRBV7-6 TGTGCCAGCTCTAACAGGGGACACGCCTACGAGCAGTACTTC CASSNRGHAYEQYF
. . TRBJ1-2 TRBV2 TGTGCCAGCAGCCCAATAGTTTATGGCTACACCTTC CASSPIVYGYTF
. . TRBJ1-2 TRBV5-6 TGTGCCAGCAATACGGGCCCTGGCGGGTCTTATGGCTACACCTTC CASNTGPGGSYGYTF
TRBD1 . TRBJ1-3 TRBV19 TGTGCCAGTCAGACCGGGACAGGTGGAAACACCATATATTTT CASQTGTGGNTIYF
. once TRBJ2-2 TRBV7-3 TGTGCCAGCAGCAACGTGGGGGCGCAGGACACCGGGGAGCTGTTTTTT CASSNVGAQDTGELFF
TRBD1 . TRBJ1-5 TRBV5-5 TGTGCCAGCAGTGGACAGGATGATCAGCCCCAGCATTTT CASSGQDDQPQHF
TRBD1 . TRBJ1-3 TRBV6-5 TGTGCCAGCAGTTACTCGGGACAGGGAGGTGGAAACACCATATATTTT CASSYSGQGGGNTIYF
. . TRBJ1-1 TRBV27 TGTGCCAGCAGTTTCATTTTATTTCGGGTGAACACTGAAGCTTTCTTT CASSFILFRVNTEAFF
TRBD1 . TRBJ2-7 TRBV15 TGTGCCACCAGCAGAGTACCCCAGGGGGTGAGCTCCTACGAGCAGTACTTC CATSRVPQGVSSYEQYF
. . TRBJ2-6 TRBV2 TGTGCCAGCAGTGAACCGCCGGCAGGCTCTGGGGCCAACGTCCTGACTTTC CASSEPPAGSGANVLTF
TRBD2 few TRBJ2-1 TRBV7-2 TGTGCCAGCAGCTACCTAGCGGGAGGCGGAAATGAGCAGTTCTTC CASSYLAGGGNEQFF
TRBD2 few TRBJ2-1 TRBV28 TGTGCCAGCAGTGAGTGGGGGACTAGCGGGGACAATGAGCAGTTCTTC CASSEWGTSGDNEQFF
. . TRBJ2-7 TRBV9 TGTGCCAGCAGCTCCGGAGACTCCTACGAGCAGTACTTC CASSSGDSYEQYF
TRBD1 . TRBJ2-7 TRBV19 TGTGCCAGTAGTGGGACAGGCGGGTCCTACGAGCAGTACTTC CASSGTGGSYEQYF
TRBD1 . TRBJ1-4 TRBV5-4 TGTGCCAGCAGCCCAAATACCGGGACAGGGCTAAATGAAAAACTGTTTTTT CASSPNTGTGLNEKLFF
. . TRBJ1-1 TRBV19 TGTGCCAGTAGTATCCGTAAATGGGGCCCGGGCTTCACTGAAGCTTTCTTT CASSIRKWGPGFTEAFF
TRBD2 . TRBJ2-1 TRBV9 TGTGCCAGCAGCGTGGGGGGGGCGGGAGGTAAGAATGAGCAGTTCTTC CASSVGGAGGKNEQFF
. . TRBJ2-3 TRBV27 TGTGCCAGCAGTTTCCGGCTCGGTCGGACAGACACAGATACGCAGTATTTT CASSFRLGRTDTDTQYF